This T cell receptor beta chain was captured by sequencing in a study of blood T cells in healthy people across ages. Through a sample-barcoded 5' primer and a J-beta primer mix, a second PCR was run for 7 to 11 cycles. TCRdb used MiXCR to reprocess the 5' RACE reads, holding one entry per CDR3 protein. The sample has fewer than 1,200,000 distinct CDR3 sequences, 20% to 25% seen once. This CDR3 region has 16 residues. V gave up 6 bases and J gave up 5 bases; unmatched junction bases: 13. These data were also filed under a second study, of T cells of mothers and their children.

The receptor's source is a girl aged 2-10 years in good health. The specimen sequenced was blood. The rearrangement joins TRBV12-3 or TRBV12-4 to TRBJ1-2, with 9 bases fitting TRBD1. CDR3 in DNA: TGTGCCAGCAGCCCACGGGACAGGGAGGTTTTTTATGGCTACACCTTC. Amino acids: CASSPRDREVFYGYTF.